The TCR beta chain under discussion was sequenced for a study of T cells in Graves' hyperthyroidism and ophthalmopathy (dated by TCRdb to about 2019). Regarding the research as a whole: TCR V-J signatures able to tell the groups apart were searched for in a discovery cohort of 90 to 100 patients, of whom more than 40 had Graves' ophthalmopathy and 55 to 60 had stable Graves' hyperthyroidism. Prospective prediction of ophthalmopathy was tested in an independent validation cohort of fewer than 20 hyperthyroidism patients and some 17 patients who later progressed to ophthalmopathy. Following sampling, methimazole starting at 30 mg daily was given to hyperthyroidism patients, and high-dose intravenous methylprednisolone was given to ophthalmopathy patients. The approximately 90 discovery patients were randomly split 7:3 into training and test sets. In addition, the study compared T-cell repertoires in thyroid tissue and in blood from six Graves' hyperthyroidism patients. According to the paper, TCR Vbeta CDR3 sequencing was carried out on about 140 peripheral blood samples, which came from under 50 ophthalmopathy, about 75 hyperthyroidism and roughly 17 progressor patients.

The CDR3 contains 12 residues, cysteine and phenylalanine counted. Only the CDR3 DNA is retained, 36 bases long and in frame from the first base. Looking up the germline V gene yields CDR1 SGDLS and CDR2 YYNGEE. At the junction V is shortened by 3 bases and J by 6 bases, with 9 bases in between. Here is what the overall study found, with its caveats: In validation, progression to ophthalmopathy was predicted by the model with about 70% sensitivity and nearly 75% specificity, a median of about 6 months before onset. Most expanded thyroid clonotypes (frequency above 0.001) were also detected in blood, suggesting blood repertoires may reflect thyroid immune responses. No statistical method was used to set the sample size in advance, and investigators knew the group allocation. A model built on a 13 V-J signature distinguished ophthalmopathy from stable hyperthyroidism, reaching around 87% sensitivity and about 81% specificity in cross-validation and 80%/75% in testing.

A patient counted as having stable Graves' hyperthyroidism if no progression to ophthalmopathy occurred over 18 months of follow-up. Hyperthyroidism patients were newly diagnosed, had a disease duration of under 2 months, and were aged 18 to 65 years. Patients with uncontrolled infections, other autoimmune diseases, pregnancy or lactation were excluded. Diagnoses relied on clinical symptoms, serum thyroxine and TRAb, thyroid ultrasound and orbital computed tomography. Trizol reagent was used to extract total RNA, and RNA quality was then checked on an Agilent 2100 Bioanalyzer. Amplification of TCR beta CDR3 regions was carried out from RNA transcripts. A first-round RT-PCR of the TCR CDR3 used the HTBI primer set with the Qiagen OneStep RT-PCR kit. Libraries were constructed in a second round of multiplex PCR, after which size selection and purification were carried out. Libraries were sequenced paired-end with 100 bp reads on an Illumina HiSeq2000. In the source study's methods: SOAPnuke was used to process the raw data, removing reads that contained adapters or uncalled bases, had a mean Phred below 15, or lacked an exact match to the constant primer or identifier. COPE v1.2.5 was used to merge the high-quality paired reads, and each unique nucleotide sequence was defined as a clonotype. Clonotypes were aligned to IMGT TRBV, TRBD and TRBJ reference segments using MiTCR v1.1. The analysis included only V-J combinations with a frequency above 0.0001, which together covered 98% to 99.2% of the repertoires. A TCS score was defined as the ratio between F50 (clonal expansion) and ExV (chaos), using BLOSUM62-based TCRdist between CDR3 peptides within each V-J. Welch's t-statistics and random forest reduced roughly 500 V-J features to 13, which were used in a naive Bayes classifier (R e1071). The similarity between thyroid and blood repertoires was quantified using the Morisita-Horn index. Using fastp at Q25 and MiXCR, TCRdb reprocessed the public reads and kept productive beta chains. Every entry covers one CDR3 protein and lists the most common genes and DNA from its rows. Clone size and V and J calls follow TCRdb, not the original study. The sample contains 530,000 or so distinct CDR3 sequences, 40% to 55% of them found a single time. In total, the top ten clones hold around 7.7% of the sample.

This clonotype was seen ten or more times. Its antigen remains undetermined. Base quality data are lacking; no much larger clone is found one base away. The sequence is built from TRBV9 and TRBJ1-2; tentative D gene TRBD1, with 6 bases matching. The receptor was derived from a woman aged 18-29 years with Graves' hyperthyroidism. Sequenced sample: peripheral blood or thyroid tissue (not recorded which). The DNA sequence reads TGTGCCAGCAGCGACAGGGCAGATGGCTACACCTTC. Translated, it gives CASSDRADGYTF. Reference TRBV9 and TRBJ1-2 genes cover what lies past the CDR3, so the full variable domain is DSGVTQTPKHLITATGQRVTLRCSPRSGDLSVYWYQQSLDQGLQFLIQYYNGEERAKGNILERFSAQQFPDLHSELNLSSLELGDSALYFCASSDRADGYTFGSGTRLTVV.